This entry lists 15 T cell receptor beta chains sequenced from one sample in a study of cytomegalovirus exposure and HLA in healthy donors. The PCR contained 60 Vbeta and 13 Jbeta primers. Using immunoSEQ multiplex PCR, the repertoire was profiled, and TCRdb retains in-frame clones only, with some absent. The table shows 90,000 to 130,000 clones, with 60% to 85% occurring only once. The sequencing input was PBMCs. The receptors here all came from an older woman in good health and CMV-seropositive.

This chain uses TRBV7-8 with TRBJ1-3; 8 bases agree with TRBD1. Germline loops: CDR1 SGHVS, CDR2 FQNEAQ. This CDR3 is built from 18 residues. The V segment lost 1 base and the J segment 4 bases; nucleotides outside the gene matches: 12. The CDR3 sequence is CASSLGFPRGRGGNTIYF. The CDR3 DNA is TGTGCCAGCAGCTTAGGGTTTCCCAGGGGGCGTGGGGGAAACACCATATATTTT.

The chain joins TRBV11-2 to TRBJ2-7; 10 positions match TRBD1. V was pared by 1 base and J by 4 bases, with 7 bases of the junction left unmatched. Germline lookup yields CDR1 SGHAT and CDR2 FQNNGV. This CDR3 spans 16 amino acids. The CDR3 region is CASSLAVTGGFYEQYF. The DNA for the CDR3 is TGTGCCAGCAGCTTAGCCGTGACAGGGGGCTTTTACGAGCAGTACTTC.

As for this clone: The junction departs from germline at one end; a sequencing error may be responsible. V gene TRBV27 combines with J gene TRBJ1-2, with D perhaps matching TRBD1 (6 bases). The CDR3 spans 12 residues. Germline loops: CDR1 MNHEY, CDR2 SMNVEV (reference sequence). CDR3 nucleotide sequence: TGCGCATCCAGGGGATGGAGCTATGGCTACACCTTC. This translates into CASRGWSYGYTF.

The chain links TRBV6-1 to TRBJ1-2, with D unclear. The CDR3 loop spans 13 amino acids. Germline CDR1 MNHNS, CDR2 SASEGT. The germline V and J ends were trimmed by 5 bases and 3 bases, with 10 bases remaining between them. The CDR3 reads CASSSREDYGYTF. The CDR3 bases are TGTGCCAGCAGTTCCCGGGAGGACTATGGCTACACCTTC.

V is TRBV5-1 and J is TRBJ2-7; perhaps TRBD2 as D (8 bases). The V gene lost 4 bases and the J gene lost 4 bases, with 15 bases spanning the gap. In germline, CDR1 is SGHRS, CDR2 YFSETQ. The CDR3 is 14 amino acids. CDR3 amino acids: CASSVAGQLYEQYF. The CDR3 region has the DNA TGCGCCAGCAGCGTAGCGGGACAGTTGTACGAGCAGTACTTC.

About this clone itself: Other DNA sequences in this sample translate to the same CDR3. The chain uses TRBV28 and TRBJ1-5, with D hard to call. CDR1 is MDHEN and CDR2 is SYDVKM in the germline V gene. Trimming pared 5 bases from V and 1 base from J, leaving 9 bases between. The CDR3 consists of 14 residues. CDR3 sequence (DNA): TGTGCCAGCAGTCTGGGCGGGAGCAATCAGCCCCAGCATTTT. Translating gives CASSLGGSNQPQHF.

Regarding this clone: The junction and the germline gene differ at one end; a read error may be behind it. The chain is built from TRBV6-6 and TRBJ2-2, with a possible D match to TRBD1 (6 bases). The CDR3 spans 14 residues. Germline V gene sequence: CDR1 MNHNY, CDR2 SVGAGI (reference sequence). In DNA, the CDR3 is TGTGCCAGCACCCACAGGGTAAACACCGGGGAGCCGTTTTTT. This encodes CASTHRVNTGEPFF.

The CDR3 region has the DNA TGTGCCAGCAGCTCTAATGCACCACCGAACACCGGGGAGCTGTTTTTT. Its protein is CASSSNAPPNTGELFF. The chain uses TRBV7-3 and TRBJ2-2, with unresolved D. Trimming cost V 4 bases and J 0 bases, with 12 bases left between them. Germline-derived CDR1 and CDR2 are SGHTA and FQGTGA. CDR3 length equals 16 residues.

The rearrangement joins TRBV6-1 to TRBJ1-2, with D perhaps matching TRBD1 (6 bases). V dropped 6 bases and J dropped 4 bases, with 15 bases sitting between them. The CDR3 is 14 residues long. Germline values: CDR1 MNHNS, CDR2 SASEGT. Here the CDR3 reads CASSGRGSLYGYTF. CDR3 nucleotide sequence: TGTGCCAGCAGCGGGAGGGGGTCCCTCTATGGCTACACCTTC.

This clone was detected a few times. The chain carries TRBV6-6 and TRBJ2-1; TRBD2 might be the D (5 bases). The CDR3 has 12 residues. Trimming removed 4 bases at V and 6 bases at J, with 7 bases between. Germline lookup yields CDR1 MNHNY and CDR2 SVGAGI (reference sequence). CDR3 sequence (DNA): TGTGCCAGCAGTTCGCTAGCCAATGAGCAGTTCTTC. Its protein is CASSSLANEQFF.

This clone came up many times. The V and J genes are TRBV6-1 and TRBJ2-7, with D perhaps matching TRBD2 (5 bases). The CDR3 sequence is 11 residues long. Germline V gene data show CDR1 as MNHNS and CDR2 as SASEGT. V lost 8 bases, J lost 3 bases, and 8 bases lay in between. The CDR3 DNA follows: TGTGCCAGCCTTACTAGCTACGAGCAGTACTTC. This translates into CASLTSYEQYF.

The chain is built from TRBV14 and TRBJ2-5, with a weak D call TRBD2 (6 bases). The CDR3 loop spans 15 amino acids. Germline CDR1 SGHDN, CDR2 FVKESK. Trimming removed 2 bases from V and 1 base from J, with 11 bases in between. This CDR3 is CASSQRGLRQETQYF. The DNA of the CDR3 is TGTGCCAGCAGCCAACGGGGACTGCGCCAAGAGACCCAGTACTTC.

The chain couples TRBV11-2 to TRBJ1-1; the match to TRBD1 covers 8 bases. V was clipped by 6 bases and J by 7 bases; unmatched bases: 10. The CDR3 has 14 residues. Germline V gene data show CDR1 as SGHAT and CDR2 as FQNNGV. The CDR3 sequence: CASRETGDGGEAFF. The CDR3 coding sequence is TGTGCCAGCAGAGAGACAGGGGATGGGGGTGAAGCTTTCTTT.

The chain links TRBV13 to TRBJ2-5; D uncertain. The CDR3 has 15 amino acids. CDR1 is PRHDT and CDR2 is FYEKMQ in the germline V gene (reference sequence). With 7 bases removed from V and 3 bases from J, the gap between germline ends came to 18 bases. The CDR3 loop reads CASTPSRRDKETQYF. In DNA, the CDR3 is TGTGCCAGCACTCCGTCCCGCAGAGACAAAGAGACCCAGTACTTC.

The chain combines TRBV2 with TRBJ2-7, with TRBD2 identical over 8 bases. Per germline, CDR1 SNHLY and CDR2 FYNNEI. V lost 4 bases to trimming and J lost 2 bases; unmatched junction nucleotides: 4. CDR3 length equals 14 residues. CDR3 nucleotide sequence: TGTGCCAGCAGTGTAGCGGGGCTAGCCTACGAGCAGTACTTC. It specifies CASSVAGLAYEQYF.